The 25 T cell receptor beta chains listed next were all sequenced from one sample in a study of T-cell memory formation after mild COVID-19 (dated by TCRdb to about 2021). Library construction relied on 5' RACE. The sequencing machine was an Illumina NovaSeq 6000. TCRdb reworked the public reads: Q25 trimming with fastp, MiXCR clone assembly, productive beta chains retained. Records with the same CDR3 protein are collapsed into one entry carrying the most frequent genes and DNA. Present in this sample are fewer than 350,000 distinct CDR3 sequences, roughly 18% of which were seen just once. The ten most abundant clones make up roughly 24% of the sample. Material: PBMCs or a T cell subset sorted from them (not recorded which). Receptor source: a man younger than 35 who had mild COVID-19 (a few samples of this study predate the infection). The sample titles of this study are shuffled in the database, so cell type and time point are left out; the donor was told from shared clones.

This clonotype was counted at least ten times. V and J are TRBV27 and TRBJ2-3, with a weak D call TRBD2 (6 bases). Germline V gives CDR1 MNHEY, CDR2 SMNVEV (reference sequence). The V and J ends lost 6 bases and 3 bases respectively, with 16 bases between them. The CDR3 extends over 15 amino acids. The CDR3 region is CASSSRETLTDTQYF. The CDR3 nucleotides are TGTGCCAGCAGCAGCCGGGAGACGTTGACAGATACGCAGTATTTT.

The CDR3 bases are TGTGCCAGCAGCTTAGCGTGGGGGGTCTACAATGAGCAGTTCTTC. Protein sequence: CASSLAWGVYNEQFF. This chain links TRBV7-2 with TRBJ2-1; D perhaps matches TRBD2 (6 bases). The V gene lost 0 bases and the J gene lost 3 bases, with 9 bases spanning the gap. CDR1 and CDR2 (germline): SGHTA, FQGNSA. The CDR3 consists of 15 residues.

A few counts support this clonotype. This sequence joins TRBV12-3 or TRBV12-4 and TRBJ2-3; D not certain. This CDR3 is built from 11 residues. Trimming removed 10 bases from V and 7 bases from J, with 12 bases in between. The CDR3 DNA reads TGTGCCAATTCCATCGGTCATACGCAGTATTTT. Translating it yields CANSIGHTQYF.

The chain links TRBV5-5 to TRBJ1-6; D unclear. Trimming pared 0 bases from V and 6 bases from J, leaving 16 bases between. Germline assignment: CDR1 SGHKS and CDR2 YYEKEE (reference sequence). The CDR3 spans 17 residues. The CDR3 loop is CASSLELRALGNSPLHF. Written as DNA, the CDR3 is TGTGCCAGCAGCTTGGAGCTGAGGGCCTTAGGTAATTCACCCCTCCACTTT.

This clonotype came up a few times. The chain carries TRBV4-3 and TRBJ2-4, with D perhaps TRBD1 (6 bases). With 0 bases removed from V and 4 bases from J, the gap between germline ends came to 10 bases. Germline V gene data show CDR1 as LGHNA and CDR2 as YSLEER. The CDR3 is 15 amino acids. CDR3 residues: CASSQDGRGKNIQYF. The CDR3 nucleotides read TGCGCCAGCAGCCAAGATGGCAGGGGTAAAAACATTCAGTACTTC.

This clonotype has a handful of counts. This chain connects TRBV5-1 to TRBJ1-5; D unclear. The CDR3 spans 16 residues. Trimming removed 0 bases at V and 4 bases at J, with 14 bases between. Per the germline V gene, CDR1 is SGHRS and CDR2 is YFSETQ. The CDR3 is CASSLGNSFGNQPQHF. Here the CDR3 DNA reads TGCGCCAGCAGCTTGGGGAACTCTTTTGGGAATCAGCCCCAGCATTTT.

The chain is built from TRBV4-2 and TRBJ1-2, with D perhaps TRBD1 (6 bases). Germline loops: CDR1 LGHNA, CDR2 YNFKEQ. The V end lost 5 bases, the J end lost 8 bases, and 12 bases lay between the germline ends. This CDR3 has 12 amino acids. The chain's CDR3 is CASSSSGVGYTF. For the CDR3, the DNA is TGTGCCAGCAGCTCATCAGGGGTAGGCTACACCTTC.

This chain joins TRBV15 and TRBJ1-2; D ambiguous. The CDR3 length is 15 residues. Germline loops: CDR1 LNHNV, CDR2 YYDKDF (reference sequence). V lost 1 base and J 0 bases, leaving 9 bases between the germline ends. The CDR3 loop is CATSRAYTTNYGYTF. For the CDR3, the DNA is TGTGCCACCAGCAGAGCTTATACCACTAACTATGGCTACACCTTC.

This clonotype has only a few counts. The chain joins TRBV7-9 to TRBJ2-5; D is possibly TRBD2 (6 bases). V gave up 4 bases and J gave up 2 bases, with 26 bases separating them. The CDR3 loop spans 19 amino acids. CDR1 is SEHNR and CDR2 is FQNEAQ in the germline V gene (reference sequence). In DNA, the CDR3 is TGTGCCAGCAGCTCCCGCCCCGGGAGCAGACGGCGGGATCAAGAGACCCAGTACTTC. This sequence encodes CASSSRPGSRRRDQETQYF.

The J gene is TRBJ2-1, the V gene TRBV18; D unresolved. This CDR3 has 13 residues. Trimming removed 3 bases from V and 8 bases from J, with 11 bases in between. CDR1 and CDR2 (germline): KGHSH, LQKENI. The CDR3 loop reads CASSPVLLHEQFF. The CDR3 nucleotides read TGTGCCAGCTCACCCGTCCTTCTCCATGAGCAGTTCTTC.

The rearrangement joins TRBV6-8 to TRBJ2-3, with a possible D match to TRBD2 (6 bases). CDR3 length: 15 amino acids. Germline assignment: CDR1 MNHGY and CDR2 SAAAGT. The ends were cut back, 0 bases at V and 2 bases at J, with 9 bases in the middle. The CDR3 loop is CASSYSGGHTDTQYF. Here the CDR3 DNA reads TGTGCCAGCAGTTACTCAGGAGGGCACACAGATACGCAGTATTTT.

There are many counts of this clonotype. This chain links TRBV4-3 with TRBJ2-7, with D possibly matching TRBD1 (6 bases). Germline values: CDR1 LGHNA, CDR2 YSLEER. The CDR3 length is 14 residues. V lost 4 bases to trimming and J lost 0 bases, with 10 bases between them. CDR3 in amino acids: CASSPGAFSYEQYF. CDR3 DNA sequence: TGCGCCAGCAGCCCAGGGGCTTTCTCCTACGAGCAGTACTTC.

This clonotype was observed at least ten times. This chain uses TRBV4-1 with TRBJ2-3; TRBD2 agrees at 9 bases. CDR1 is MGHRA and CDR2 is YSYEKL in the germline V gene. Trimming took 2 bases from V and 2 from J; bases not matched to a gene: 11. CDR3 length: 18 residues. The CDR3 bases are TGCGCCAGCAGCCAACTTCCGGGACTAGCATCCACCACAGATACGCAGTATTTT. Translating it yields CASSQLPGLASTTDTQYF.

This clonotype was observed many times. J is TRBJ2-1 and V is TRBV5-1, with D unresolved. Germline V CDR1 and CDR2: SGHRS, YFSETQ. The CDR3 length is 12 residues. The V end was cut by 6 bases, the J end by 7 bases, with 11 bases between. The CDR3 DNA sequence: TGCGCCAGCAACATAGGGATGAATGAGCAGTTCTTC. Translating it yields CASNIGMNEQFF.

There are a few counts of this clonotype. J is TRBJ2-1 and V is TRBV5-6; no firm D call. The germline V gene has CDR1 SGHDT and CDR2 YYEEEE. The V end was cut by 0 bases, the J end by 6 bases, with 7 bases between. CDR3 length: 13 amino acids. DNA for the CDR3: TGTGCCAGCAGCTTGGCGAGACGCAATGAGCAGTTCTTC. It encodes CASSLARRNEQFF.

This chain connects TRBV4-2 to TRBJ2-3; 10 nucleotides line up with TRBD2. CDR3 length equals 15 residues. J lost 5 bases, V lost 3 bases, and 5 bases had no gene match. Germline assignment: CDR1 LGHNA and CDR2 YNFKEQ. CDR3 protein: CASSQFSGGRDTQYF. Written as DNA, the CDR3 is TGTGCCAGCAGCCAGTTTAGCGGGGGGAGAGATACGCAGTATTTT.

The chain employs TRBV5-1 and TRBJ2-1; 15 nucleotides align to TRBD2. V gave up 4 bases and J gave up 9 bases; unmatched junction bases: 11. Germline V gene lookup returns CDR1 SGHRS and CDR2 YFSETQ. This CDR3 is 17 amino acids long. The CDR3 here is CASSSGLAGGLGGEQFF. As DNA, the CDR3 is TGCGCCAGCAGCAGTGGACTAGCGGGGGGGCTTGGTGGTGAGCAGTTCTTC.

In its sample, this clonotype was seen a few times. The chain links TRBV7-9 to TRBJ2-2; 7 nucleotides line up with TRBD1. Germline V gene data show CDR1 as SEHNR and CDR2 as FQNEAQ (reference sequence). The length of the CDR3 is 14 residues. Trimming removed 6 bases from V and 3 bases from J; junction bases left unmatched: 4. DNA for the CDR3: TGTGCCAGCAGACTTGGGACAGACACCGGGGAGCTGTTTTTT. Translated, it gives CASRLGTDTGELFF.

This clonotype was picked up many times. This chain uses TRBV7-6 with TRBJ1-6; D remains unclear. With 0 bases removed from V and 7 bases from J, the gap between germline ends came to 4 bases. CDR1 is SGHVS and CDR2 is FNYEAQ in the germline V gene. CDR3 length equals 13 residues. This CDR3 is CASSLAENSPLHF. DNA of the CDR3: TGTGCCAGCAGCTTAGCAGAGAATTCACCCCTCCACTTT. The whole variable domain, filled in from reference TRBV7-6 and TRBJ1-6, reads GAGVSQSPRYKVTKRGQDVALRCDPISGHVSLYWYRQALGQGPEFLTYFNYEAQQDKSGLPNDRFSAERPEGSISTLTIQRTEQRDSAMYRCASSLAENSPLHFGNGTRLTVT.

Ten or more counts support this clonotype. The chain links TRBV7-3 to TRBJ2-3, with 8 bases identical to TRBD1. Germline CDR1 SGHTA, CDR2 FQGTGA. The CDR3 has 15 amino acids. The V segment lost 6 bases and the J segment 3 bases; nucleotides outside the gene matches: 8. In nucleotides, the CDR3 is TGTGCCAGCAGTTTCAGAACAGGGGGGACAGATACGCAGTATTTT. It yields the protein CASSFRTGGTDTQYF.

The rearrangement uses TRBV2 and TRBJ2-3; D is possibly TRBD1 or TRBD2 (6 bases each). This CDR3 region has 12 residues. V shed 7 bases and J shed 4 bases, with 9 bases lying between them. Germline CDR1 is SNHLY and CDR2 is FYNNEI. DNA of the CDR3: TGTGCCAGCACAGGGGAGGCAGATACGCAGTATTTT. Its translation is CASTGEADTQYF.

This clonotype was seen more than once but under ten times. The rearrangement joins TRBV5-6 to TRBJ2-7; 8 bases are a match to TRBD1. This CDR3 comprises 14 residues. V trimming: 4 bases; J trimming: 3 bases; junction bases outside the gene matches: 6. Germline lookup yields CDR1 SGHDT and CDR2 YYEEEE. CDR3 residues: CASSLGQGVYEQYF. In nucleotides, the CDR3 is TGTGCCAGCAGCCTAGGACAGGGCGTCTACGAGCAGTACTTC. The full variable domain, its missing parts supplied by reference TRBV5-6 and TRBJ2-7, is DAGVTQSPTHLIKTRGQQVTLRCSPKSGHDTVSWYQQALGQGPQFIFQYYEEEERQRGNFPDRFSGHQFPNYSSELNVNALLLGDSALYLCASSLGQGVYEQYFGPGTRLTVT.

The CDR3 sequence is CASSGPLEQYV. The CDR3 DNA reads TGTGCCAGCAGTGGACCGCTAGAGCAGTACGTC. The rearrangement links TRBV6-1 to TRBJ2-7, with no clear D. Germline CDR1 reads MNHNS; CDR2 reads SASEGT. The CDR3 runs 11 residues. Trimming pared 4 bases from V and 7 bases from J, leaving 8 bases between.

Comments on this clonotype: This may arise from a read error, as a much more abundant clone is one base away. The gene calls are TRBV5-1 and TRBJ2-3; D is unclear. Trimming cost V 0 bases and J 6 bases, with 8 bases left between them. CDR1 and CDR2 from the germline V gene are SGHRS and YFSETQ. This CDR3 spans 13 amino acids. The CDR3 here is CASSLAVDDTQYF. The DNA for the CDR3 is TGCGCCAGCAGCTTGGCCGTCGACGATACGCAGTATTTT.

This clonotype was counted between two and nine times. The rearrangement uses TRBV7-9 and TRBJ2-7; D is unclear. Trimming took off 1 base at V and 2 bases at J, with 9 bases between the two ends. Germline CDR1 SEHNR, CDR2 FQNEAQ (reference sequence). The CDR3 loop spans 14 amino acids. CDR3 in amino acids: CASSLDRVPYEQYF. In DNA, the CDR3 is TGTGCCAGCAGCTTAGATCGGGTGCCCTACGAGCAGTACTTC.